The 32 T cell receptor beta chains listed next were all sequenced from one sample in a study of shared clonotypes between healthy human individuals. Measured with immunoSEQ multiplex PCR; TCRdb has only the in-frame clones, and not every one. The sample has 300,000 or so clones; 74% are singletons. The specimen sequenced was memory CD4+ T cells sorted from blood. The subset here: CD45RA-negative fraction. The receptor source for this set is a man aged 25-45 years in good health.

The J gene is TRBJ2-1, the V gene TRBV7-3; the D is unclear. Germline CDR1 is SGHTA and CDR2 is FQGTGA. Between the trimmed V and J ends, which lost 4 bases and 2 bases, there was a span of 9 bases. This CDR3 has 14 amino acids. CDR3 nucleotides: TGTGCCAGCAGCTCCCGAGGTCCCTACAATGAGCAGTTCTTC. It codes for CASSSRGPYNEQFF.

This clone was observed a handful of times. Distinct nucleotide sequences in the sample also encode this CDR3. The rearrangement uses TRBV18 and TRBJ2-1; D is unclear. V was shortened by 2 bases and J by 4 bases, with 9 bases between the two germline ends. This CDR3 region has 14 residues. Per the germline V gene, CDR1 is KGHSH and CDR2 is LQKENI. Here the CDR3 DNA reads TGTGCCAGCTCACCAAAACACTCGTACAATGAGCAGTTCTTC. As protein: CASSPKHSYNEQFF.

The chain carries TRBV27 and TRBJ2-7, with D tentatively TRBD2 (6 bases). This CDR3 contains 16 residues. V was shortened by 8 bases and J by 0 bases, with 20 bases between the two germline ends. CDR1 and CDR2 from the germline V gene are MNHEY and SMNVEV (reference sequence). CDR3 DNA: TGTGCCAGCGGACATAGTGTGGGACTCCTCTCCTACGAGCAGTACTTC. Translating gives CASGHSVGLLSYEQYF.

In its sample, this clone was seen many times. The J gene is TRBJ2-5, the V gene TRBV5-4, with D perhaps TRBD1 (5 bases). This CDR3 has 14 residues. Germline CDR1 is SGHNT and CDR2 is YYREEE (reference sequence). Trimming removed 3 bases from V and 5 bases from J, with 14 bases in between. The CDR3 is CASSYDSFGETQYF. The CDR3 DNA reads TGTGCCAGCAGCTACGACAGCTTTGGGGAGACCCAGTACTTC.

This clone came up many times. The chain uses TRBV6-1 and TRBJ2-5, with a tentative D call TRBD2 (6 bases). Germline CDR1 is MNHNS and CDR2 is SASEGT. The V gene lost 1 base and the J gene lost 4 bases, with 16 bases spanning the gap. This CDR3 region has 16 residues. The CDR3 DNA sequence: TGTGCCAGCAGTGAAGGCATACGCGGGACCCGAGAGACCCAGTACTTC. This gives the protein CASSEGIRGTRETQYF.

The rearrangement links TRBV27 to TRBJ2-5; D unresolved. The CDR3 has 13 residues. V dropped 5 bases and J dropped 4 bases, with 11 bases sitting between them. Germline lookup yields CDR1 MNHEY and CDR2 SMNVEV (reference sequence). The CDR3 spells CASSLRKLETQYF. CDR3 sequence (DNA): TGTGCCAGCAGTCTACGGAAGCTAGAGACCCAGTACTTC.

The gene calls are TRBV19 and TRBJ1-2, with 7 bases aligning to TRBD1. CDR3 length: 13 amino acids. The V gene end was trimmed by 6 bases and the J gene end by 6 bases; junction bases not matched to a gene: 7. CDR1 is LNHDA and CDR2 is SQIVND in the germline V gene (reference sequence). The CDR3 protein is CASSPGQYNGYTF. For the CDR3, the DNA is TGTGCCAGTAGCCCGGGACAGTATAATGGCTACACCTTC.

This sequence joins TRBV9 and TRBJ2-7; 9 bases line up with TRBD1. This CDR3 is built from 13 residues. V was clipped by 3 bases and J by 9 bases; unmatched bases: 7. Germline values: CDR1 SGDLS, CDR2 YYNGEE. CDR3 region: CASSGRDREVQYF. The CDR3 nucleotides are TGTGCCAGCAGCGGCCGGGACAGGGAAGTGCAGTACTTC. Filled out from reference TRBV9 and TRBJ2-7, the complete variable domain reads DSGVTQTPKHLITATGQRVTLRCSPRSGDLSVYWYQQSLDQGLQFLIQYYNGEERAKGNILERFSAQQFPDLHSELNLSSLELGDSALYFCASSGRDREVQYFGPGTRLTVT.

This chain links TRBV7-9 with TRBJ2-2, with 9 nucleotides matching TRBD1. The ends lost 5 bases at V and 5 bases at J; junction bases unmatched: 3. Germline CDR1 SEHNR, CDR2 FQNEAQ (reference sequence). The CDR3 is made up of 14 amino acids. In nucleotides, the CDR3 is TGTGCCAGCAGCGCGACAGGGGGAACCGGGGAGCTGTTTTTT. Protein sequence: CASSATGGTGELFF.

The rearrangement uses TRBV11-2 and TRBJ1-1; no firm D call. V dropped 2 bases and J dropped 1 base, with 5 bases sitting between them. The CDR3 length is 13 residues. From germline, CDR1 is SGHAT and CDR2 FQNNGV. The CDR3 here is CASSLSWNTEAFF. The CDR3 DNA reads TGTGCCAGCAGCTTAAGCTGGAACACTGAAGCTTTCTTT.

V usage is TRBV5-1 and J usage is TRBJ1-2, with D possibly matching TRBD1 (5 bases). The CDR3 length is 14 residues. The V end lost 4 bases, the J end lost 4 bases, and 14 bases lay between the germline ends. Per the germline V gene, CDR1 is SGHRS and CDR2 is YFSETQ. CDR3 protein: CASSRTGTSYGYTF. CDR3 bases: TGCGCCAGCAGCAGGACCGGGACCAGCTATGGCTACACCTTC.

For this clone: This CDR3 is also generated by other DNA sequences in the sample. The chain links TRBV11-2 to TRBJ2-3, with unresolved D. CDR1 is SGHAT, CDR2 FQNNGV, per germline. V was cut by 1 base and J by 1 base, with 3 bases left in between. The length of the CDR3 is 13 residues. The CDR3 region is CASSLAGTDTQYF. The CDR3 DNA reads TGTGCCAGCAGCTTAGCGGGCACAGATACGCAGTATTTT.

This chain links TRBV5-5 with TRBJ1-1, with D possibly being TRBD1 (5 bases). The CDR3 covers 18 residues. Trimming left V 1 base short and J 0 bases short, with 19 bases between. Germline V gene data show CDR1 as SGHKS and CDR2 as YYEKEE (reference sequence). The CDR3 DNA reads as TGTGCCAGCAGCTTGTTAGTGTCGGGGGTCGGGATGAACACTGAAGCTTTCTTT. This encodes CASSLLVSGVGMNTEAFF.

A few counts support this clone. The rearrangement joins TRBV5-6 to TRBJ1-1; D is unclear. The CDR3 has 13 residues. V lost 5 bases, J lost 2 bases, and 10 bases lay in between. The V gene's germline CDR1 is SGHDT and CDR2 YYEEEE. This CDR3 is CASRQSFNTEAFF. In DNA, the CDR3 is TGTGCCAGCAGACAAAGCTTTAACACTGAAGCTTTCTTT.

V and J are TRBV14 and TRBJ1-1; no firm D call. The germline CDR1 and CDR2 sequences are SGHDN and FVKESK. The CDR3 sequence is 13 residues long. Trimming pared 3 bases from V and 2 bases from J, leaving 7 bases between. CDR3 sequence reads: CASSQNLNTEAFF. CDR3 DNA sequence: TGTGCCAGCAGCCAGAACCTAAACACTGAAGCTTTCTTT.

This rearrangement joins TRBV2 to TRBJ1-4, with D unresolved. The CDR3 covers 11 residues. Per the germline V gene, CDR1 is SNHLY and CDR2 is FYNNEI. The V end lost 8 bases, the J end lost 5 bases, and 6 bases lay between the germline ends. CDR3 sequence (DNA): TGTGCCAGCGGCAGGAATGAAAAACTGTTTTTT. This gives the protein CASGRNEKLFF.

This chain connects TRBV29-1 to TRBJ1-4; D perhaps matches TRBD1 (6 bases). Trimming stripped 6 bases from V and 4 bases from J, with 9 bases between. CDR1 SQVTM and CDR2 ANQGSEA come from the germline V gene. This CDR3 contains 12 residues. CDR3 sequence: CSVGAYNEKLFF. Here the CDR3 DNA reads TGCAGCGTGGGGGCCTATAATGAAAAACTGTTTTTT.

This clone was seen a single time. The rearrangement joins TRBV10-2 to TRBJ2-7, with TRBD1 matching over 9 bases. CDR1 and CDR2 from the germline V gene are WSHSY and SAAADI. This CDR3 has 14 residues. Losses at the gene ends were 5 bases for V and 3 bases for J; bases not matched to a gene: 5. The DNA for the CDR3 is TGCGCCAGCAGTCAGGACAGGGGCGGCTACGAGCAGTACTTC. It yields the protein CASSQDRGGYEQYF.

J is TRBJ2-2 and V is TRBV6-1; no clear D. The germline gives CDR1 MNHNS, CDR2 SASEGT. The CDR3 has 16 amino acids. V gave up 4 bases and J gave up 5 bases, with 17 bases separating them. CDR3: CASSARPPGTTGELFF. In DNA form, the CDR3 reads TGTGCCAGCAGTGCCCGTCCCCCTGGTACGACCGGGGAGCTGTTTTTT.

This chain connects TRBV5-4 to TRBJ2-1; D might be TRBD2 (7 bases). V lost 6 bases to trimming and J lost 0 bases, with 16 bases between them. CDR1 is SGHNT and CDR2 is YYREEE in the germline V gene (reference sequence). This CDR3 comprises 16 residues. This chain's CDR3 is CASTPGGVNSYNEQFF. CDR3 sequence (DNA): TGTGCCAGCACCCCGGGGGGCGTTAACTCCTACAATGAGCAGTTCTTC. Using reference TRBV5-4 and TRBJ2-1 for the parts outside the CDR3, the full variable domain is ETGVTQSPTHLIKTRGQQVTLRCSSQSGHNTVSWYQQALGQGPQFIFQYYREEENGRGNFPPRFSGLQFPNYSSELNVNALELDDSALYLCASTPGGVNSYNEQFFGPGTRLTVL.

CDR3 in DNA: TGTGCCAGTAGTAATACAGGGGCGTCTAGCACAGATACGCAGTATTTT. Its translation: CASSNTGASSTDTQYF. The rearrangement links TRBV19 to TRBJ2-3; TRBD1 matches 7 bases. CDR3 length: 16 residues. CDR1 and CDR2 from the germline V gene are LNHDA and SQIVND (reference sequence). Trimming at V came to 4 bases and at J to 0 bases, leaving 7 bases not matched to a gene. Looking up the rest from reference TRBV19 and TRBJ2-3 gives the full variable domain: DGGITQSPKYLFRKEGQNVTLSCEQNLNHDAMYWYRQDPGQGLRLIYYSQIVNDFQKGDIAEGYSVSREKKESFPLTVTSAQKNPTAFYLCASSNTGASSTDTQYFGPGTRLTVL.

This chain links TRBV5-1 with TRBJ2-5; 12 bases fit TRBD2. The CDR3 consists of 14 residues. V dropped 7 bases and J dropped 5; count of bases not matched to a gene: 6. The germline CDR1 and CDR2 sequences are SGHRS and YFSETQ. The CDR3 reads CASETSGSGETQYF. The CDR3 nucleotides read TGCGCCAGCGAGACTAGCGGGAGCGGGGAGACCCAGTACTTC.

A note on this clone: Other DNA sequences in the sample encode the same CDR3. The V gene is TRBV29-1, the J gene TRBJ2-5, with 12 bases fitting TRBD2. The CDR3 is made up of 15 amino acids. The germline CDR1 and CDR2 sequences are SQVTM and ANQGSEA. J was trimmed by 0 bases and V by 4 bases; bases with no gene match: 3. CDR3: CSVGLAGGHQETQYF. The CDR3 DNA is TGCAGCGTTGGGCTAGCGGGAGGGCACCAAGAGACCCAGTACTTC.

As DNA, the CDR3 is TGTGCCAGCAGCGGGGGATCTAATGAAAAACTGTTTTTT. It codes for CASSGGSNEKLFF. The chain couples TRBV9 to TRBJ1-4; no clear D. The CDR3 sequence is 13 residues long. CDR1 SGDLS and CDR2 YYNGEE come from the germline V gene. V lost 3 bases and J lost 3, with 6 bases in between.

J is TRBJ2-1 and V is TRBV2; 8 bases fit TRBD1. This CDR3 region has 16 residues. The germline V gene has CDR1 SNHLY and CDR2 FYNNEI. Trimming cost V 3 bases and J 5 bases; bases outside gene matches: 9. The CDR3 loop is CASSEDGGTGNNEQFF. CDR3 DNA sequence: TGTGCCAGCAGTGAGGATGGTGGGACAGGCAACAATGAGCAGTTCTTC.

This chain joins TRBV29-1 and TRBJ2-3; 7 positions match TRBD1. Germline V CDR1 and CDR2: SQVTM, ANQGSEA. The CDR3 is 14 residues long. With 7 bases clipped from V and 0 bases from J, the junction kept 7 bases outside the gene matches. As DNA, the CDR3 is TGCAGCGCGACAGGGATTACTAGCACAGATACGCAGTATTTT. The encoded protein is CSATGITSTDTQYF.

The chain joins TRBV2 to TRBJ1-2; no reliable D call. Germline V gives CDR1 SNHLY, CDR2 FYNNEI. The CDR3 is made up of 14 amino acids. V lost 2 bases and J lost 0, with 7 bases in between. The DNA of the CDR3 is TGTGCCAGCAGTGAACGGAATTCTAACTATGGCTACACCTTC. Amino acid sequence: CASSERNSNYGYTF. The full variable domain, its missing parts supplied by reference TRBV2 and TRBJ1-2, is EPEVTQTPSHQVTQMGQEVILRCVPISNHLYFYWYRQILGQKVEFLVSFYNNEISEKSEIFDDQFSVERPDGSNFTLKIRSTKLEDSAMYFCASSERNSNYGYTFGSGTRLTVV.

The chain carries TRBV7-2 and TRBJ2-5, with 8 bases fitting TRBD1. With 5 bases clipped from V and 5 bases from J, the junction kept 7 bases outside the gene matches. The CDR3 loop spans 14 amino acids. Per germline, CDR1 SGHTA and CDR2 FQGNSA. CDR3 bases: TGTGCCAGCAGCCCAGGGGGCGGAGGGGAGACCCAGTACTTC. Residues: CASSPGGGGETQYF.

This clone turned up a few times. The gene calls are TRBV14 and TRBJ2-5; D gene unclear. The CDR3 covers 15 residues. V was pared by 0 bases and J by 1 base, with 9 bases between. The germline gives CDR1 SGHDN, CDR2 FVKESK. The CDR3 DNA reads TGTGCCAGCAGCCAAGATTTTCTGACCCAAGAGACCCAGTACTTC. Its translation: CASSQDFLTQETQYF.

CDR3 in DNA: TGCGCCAGTTCCGAGCAGGGGTTCACCACCGGGGAGCTGTTTTTT. This codes for CASSEQGFTTGELFF. The J gene is TRBJ2-2, the V gene TRBV5-1; TRBD1 is a possible D gene (6 bases). Trimming took 8 bases from V and 4 from J, leaving 18 bases between them. The germline CDR1 and CDR2 sequences are SGHRS and YFSETQ. This CDR3 comprises 15 residues.

This chain uses TRBV7-9 with TRBJ1-4; a weak D match, TRBD1 (6 bases). CDR1 and CDR2 (germline): SEHNR, FQNEAQ (reference sequence). Trimming left V 1 base short and J 0 bases short, with 12 bases between. This CDR3 is built from 17 residues. For the CDR3, the DNA is TGTGCCAGCAGCTTAGTTAGGGGGGCCTCAACTAATGAAAAACTGTTTTTT. Its protein product is CASSLVRGASTNEKLFF. The whole variable domain, filled in from reference TRBV7-9 and TRBJ1-4, reads DTGVSQNPRHKITKRGQNVTFRCDPISEHNRLYWYRQTLGQGPEFLTYFQNEAQLEKSRLLSDRFSAERPKGSFSTLEIQRTEQGDSAMYLCASSLVRGASTNEKLFFGSGTQLSVL.

The V call is TRBV28, the J call TRBJ2-7; TRBD2 aligns across 10 bases. The junction had 2 bases not matched to a gene; V was cut back by 2 bases and J by 4 bases. This CDR3 comprises 14 residues. CDR1 is MDHEN, CDR2 SYDVKM, per germline. The CDR3 sequence is CASSLPSGSYEQYF. DNA for the CDR3: TGTGCCAGCAGTTTACCTAGCGGGAGTTACGAGCAGTACTTC.